This is a list of T cell receptor beta chains from one sample in a study of control samples from healthy donors and cancer patients. Repertoires were generated with immunoSEQ multiplex PCR, while TCRdb's copy carries only in-frame clones and drops some. The table records over 150,000 clones, 91% of them present only once. Input material: blood. Source of these receptors: a woman in her thirties or forties in good health. CDR3s include the opening cysteine and the closing phenylalanine or tryptophan. Each record gives: clone size, J gene, V gene, D gene, CDR3 DNA, CDR3 protein. A D gene is named only where the DNA matches it firmly. Not all rows give a size; the values are once, few, many and, for expanded clones, a class.

.	TRBJ2-1	TRBV27	.	TGTGCCAGCAGTTTAAGAGATAACAATGAGCAGTTCTTC	CASSLRDNNEQFF
.	TRBJ1-2	TRBV3-1/TRBV3-2	.	TGTGCCAGCAGCCAGGCTACCCGACAGTGGACGTCGGGCTACACCTTC	CASSQATRQWTSGYTF
.	TRBJ2-1	TRBV18	.	TGTGCCAGCTCACCACCGGGGCTAGCGTCGAACAATGAGCAGTTCTTC	CASSPPGLASNNEQFF
.	TRBJ2-3	TRBV7-2	TRBD2	TGTGCCAGCAGCGGAGCGGGGGCCGGAGGGGATACGCAGTATTTT	CASSGAGAGGDTQYF
.	TRBJ1-1	TRBV2	TRBD1	TGTGCCAGCAGGGTAGACAGGGAACCCGCGAGGGAAGCTTTCTTT	CASRVDREPAREAFF
.	TRBJ1-2	TRBV2	.	TGTGCCAGCACTTGGGGGATAGGGAGTTTCGATGGCTACACCTTC	CASTWGIGSFDGYTF
.	TRBJ2-1	TRBV2	.	TGTGCCAGCAGTGAACCGCGGACTAATGAGCAGTTCTTC	CASSEPRTNEQFF
once	TRBJ1-1	TRBV12-3/TRBV12-4	.	TGTGCCAGCAGTTGGCAAGGGAGGGCTGAAGCTTTCTTT	CASSWQGRAEAFF
.	TRBJ1-2	TRBV4-1	.	TGCGCCAGCAGCCAACATGGGAACTATGGCTACACCTTC	CASSQHGNYGYTF
once	TRBJ1-1	TRBV27	TRBD1	TGTGCCAGCACCCTGAGCACAGGGGGGGTTTCTGAAGCTTTCTTT	CASTLSTGGVSEAFF
.	TRBJ1-5	TRBV3-1/TRBV3-2	TRBD1	TGTGCCAGCAGCCAACAAAGCGGGACAGGGGGCAATCAGCCCCAGCATTTT	CASSQQSGTGGNQPQHF
.	TRBJ2-2	TRBV2	.	TGTGCCAGCAGTGAGCAGGGAGTGGCCGGGGAGCTGTTTTTT	CASSEQGVAGELFF
.	TRBJ1-1	TRBV15	.	TGTGCCACCAGCAGAGATGGGGTTTTCTCCACTGAAGCTTTCTTT	CATSRDGVFSTEAFF
.	TRBJ1-1	TRBV7-8	.	TGTGCCAGCAGCTTAGCGTACATAGGGTCCTTGAACACTGAAGCTTTCTTT	CASSLAYIGSLNTEAFF
.	TRBJ2-1	TRBV4-1	TRBD2	TGCGCCAGCAGCGAAAACTTGATAGCGGGGGGCAACAATGAGCAGTTCTTC	CASSENLIAGGNNEQFF
.	TRBJ1-1	TRBV10-3	.	TGTGCCATCAATAACCTACAGGGTGGCTCTTCTGAAGCTTTCTTT	CAINNLQGGSSEAFF
.	TRBJ1-2	TRBV4-1	.	TGCGCCAGCAGCCAAGTAGACAACAGGGCCCCCTATGGCTACACCTTC	CASSQVDNRAPYGYTF
.	TRBJ1-2	TRBV19	.	TGTGCCAGTAGTACCATGGCTCGTAGCGATGGCTACACCTTC	CASSTMARSDGYTF
.	TRBJ1-3	TRBV13	.	TGTGCCAGCAGCGGCCGCCTGGAAACCCTTTCGGGAAACACCATATATTTT	CASSGRLETLSGNTIYF
.	TRBJ2-5	TRBV5-1	.	TGCGCCAGCAGCTTGGAGGGGACACGGCAAGAGACCCAGTACTTC	CASSLEGTRQETQYF
.	TRBJ2-5	TRBV18	.	TGTGCCAGCTCACCACCCGCCCAAGAGACCCAGTACTTC	CASSPPAQETQYF
.	TRBJ2-3	TRBV18	TRBD2	TGTGCCAGCTCCACAGCGGGGCCCTCCACAGATACGCAGTATTTT	CASSTAGPSTDTQYF
.	TRBJ1-2	TRBV19	TRBD1	TGTGCCAGTCAATACGGGACAGGGGGTGGTTCGGACTATGGCTACACCTTC	CASQYGTGGGSDYGYTF
.	TRBJ2-5	TRBV6-6	TRBD1	TGTGCCAGCAGTGACCCGGGCAGGGGGCGAAAGACCCAGTACTTC	CASSDPGRGRKTQYF
.	TRBJ1-1	TRBV14	TRBD1	TGTGCCAGCAGCCAAATACAGGGGTACACTGAAGCTTTCTTT	CASSQIQGYTEAFF
.	TRBJ1-1	TRBV10-3	TRBD1	TGTGCCATCATGAGGACAGGGGACACTGAAGCTTTCTTT	CAIMRTGDTEAFF
.	TRBJ1-6	TRBV5-1	TRBD1	TGCGCCAGCAGCTTGAGAGGGACAGCCATTAATTCACCCCTCCACTTT	CASSLRGTAINSPLHF
.	TRBJ1-6	TRBV7-6	.	TGTGCCAGCAGCTTAGAACCCCGCCCACAGGGAAACAATTCACCCCTCCACTTT	CASSLEPRPQGNNSPLHF
few	TRBJ2-7	TRBV5-1	.	TGCGCCAGCTCGGTACCGTCGTCCTACGAGCAGTACTTC	CASSVPSSYEQYF
.	TRBJ1-5	TRBV7-9	.	TGTGCCAGCAGCTTCCGGACGGACCCACAGCCCCAGCATTTT	CASSFRTDPQPQHF
.	TRBJ1-1	TRBV2	.	TGTGCCAGCTCCTCCCTTGGGTTTTCCACTGAAGCTTTCTTT	CASSSLGFSTEAFF
.	TRBJ2-5	TRBV29-1	.	TGCAGCGTTGGGGCAGCACAAGAGACCCAGTACTTC	CSVGAAQETQYF
once	TRBJ2-3	TRBV11-2	TRBD2	TGTGCCAGCTACGTGGGGGGGGACCTCACAGATACGCAGTATTTT	CASYVGGDLTDTQYF
.	TRBJ2-7	TRBV4-2	.	TGTGCCAGCAGCCAAGATAGGGGAGGTGGGTACGAGCAGTACTTC	CASSQDRGGGYEQYF
once	TRBJ2-5	TRBV7-9	.	TGTGCCAGCAGCGCCGTGGAGACCCAGTACTTC	CASSAVETQYF
.	TRBJ2-7	TRBV4-1	TRBD1	TGCGCCAGCAGCCGGGGACAGCCGAGCTCCTACGAGCAGTACTTC	CASSRGQPSSYEQYF
.	TRBJ2-3	TRBV28	TRBD2	TGTGCCAGCAGTCAGCGAGCGGGAGGTACAGATACGCAGTATTTT	CASSQRAGGTDTQYF
.	TRBJ2-3	TRBV28	TRBD2	TGTGCCAGCAGTAGGACTAGCCCCACAGATACGCAGTATTTT	CASSRTSPTDTQYF
once	TRBJ1-5	TRBV27	.	TGTGCCAGCAGTTCGGGCAGCAATCAGCCCCAGCATTTT	CASSSGSNQPQHF
.	TRBJ2-2	TRBV7-2	.	TGTGCCAGCAGCCTTTCCGGGGGGCCGAACACCGGGGAGCTGTTTTTT	CASSLSGGPNTGELFF
.	TRBJ2-1	TRBV24-1	TRBD1	TGTGCCACCAGTGACCCCGGACAGGTGGGGACCCATGAGCAGTTCTTC	CATSDPGQVGTHEQFF
.	TRBJ1-2	TRBV19	.	TGTGCCAGTCGGGATTACAGTAACTATGGCTACACCTTC	CASRDYSNYGYTF
once	TRBJ1-4	TRBV14	.	TGTGCCAGCACCCGGGGGACTTCGAGCGAAAAACTGTTTTTT	CASTRGTSSEKLFF
.	TRBJ1-6	TRBV6-5	.	TGTGCCAGCGGCCTTAATTCACCCCTCCACTTT	CASGLNSPLHF
.	TRBJ2-7	TRBV13	.	TGTGCCAGCAGCTTCGGACAGACCTACGAGCAGTACTTC	CASSFGQTYEQYF
.	TRBJ1-2	TRBV19	TRBD1	TGTGCCAGTAGACCCGGACAGGAGGGATATGGCTACACCTTC	CASRPGQEGYGYTF
few	TRBJ1-5	TRBV9	TRBD1	TGTGCCAGCAGCTTCCGGACAGGGGGCGATCAGCCCCAGCATTTT	CASSFRTGGDQPQHF
.	TRBJ2-3	TRBV18	.	TGTGCCAGCTCACCACCTGGACAAAGCCGAACAGATACGCAGTATTTT	CASSPPGQSRTDTQYF
.	TRBJ2-1	TRBV5-1	TRBD2	TGCGCCAGCAGCACGGGACTAGTTGAACGTGAGCAGTTCTTC	CASSTGLVEREQFF
.	TRBJ1-3	TRBV6-1	.	TGTGCCAGCAGTGAAGGGTGGGGGCCTGGAAACACCATATATTTT	CASSEGWGPGNTIYF
.	TRBJ1-6	TRBV10-3	.	TGTGCCATCAGTGAGTCTTACACTTCACCCCTCCACTTT	CAISESYTSPLHF
.	TRBJ1-4	TRBV13	.	TGTGCCAGCAGCTTAAGGGGAAACGCGGCTAATGAAAAACTGTTTTTT	CASSLRGNAANEKLFF
.	TRBJ2-1	TRBV5-1	.	TGCGCCAGCAGCTTGGGGACAGAGACCAATGAGCAGTTCTTC	CASSLGTETNEQFF
.	TRBJ1-4	TRBV7-9	.	TGTGCCAGCAGCCCGCCCCGGGGGGCCAGAACTAATGAAAAACTGTTTTTT	CASSPPRGARTNEKLFF
.	TRBJ1-2	TRBV6-6	.	TGTGCCAGCAGGTTTAGGGCAGATGAGGGCTACACCTTC	CASRFRADEGYTF
.	TRBJ2-2	TRBV5-1	TRBD2	TGCGCCAGCAGCTTGGTACGCGGGGGGGCCCTCGTTGACACCGGGGAGCTGTTTTTT	CASSLVRGGALVDTGELFF
.	TRBJ2-7	TRBV4-1	.	TGCGCCAGCAGCCAAGGGGCAGACCTAACCTACGAGCAGTACTTC	CASSQGADLTYEQYF
.	TRBJ2-5	TRBV10-2	.	TGCGCCAGCAGTTCCGACAGAATGACCAAAGAGACCCAGTACTTC	CASSSDRMTKETQYF
.	TRBJ1-6	TRBV10-3	TRBD1	TGTGCCATACGGGACAGGGATAATTCACCCCTCCACTTT	CAIRDRDNSPLHF
.	TRBJ2-1	TRBV15	.	TGTGCCACCAGCAAAGTCGGGGGCACCTACAATGAGCAGTTCTTC	CATSKVGGTYNEQFF